Listed below are T cell receptor delta chains from one sample, sequenced in a study of γδ T cells in repeated Plasmodium falciparum infection. TCRdb redid clone calling on the multiplex PCR reads using CATT. The sample contains over 90,000 delta-chain clones, 0.85% to 1% of which appear only once. Sequencing was performed on gamma-delta T cells from blood. Receptors were obtained from a pool of human donors (malaria-infected and uninfected, not separated). Both conserved end residues are part of each CDR3. The D gene is left open where the match is weak. Some rows have no size entry. The others give once, few or many, or a class for an expanded clone.

V,J,size,D,CDR3,DNA
TRDV1,TRDJ1,many,-,CALGELPRYTDKLIF,TGTGCTCTTGGGGAACTTCCCCGGTACACCGATAAACTCATCTTT
TRDV1,TRDJ1,many,TRDD3,CALGELVPAWGITPDTDKLIF,TGTGCTCTTGGGGAACTAGTACCGGCCTGGGGGATAACCCCCGACACCGATAAACTCATCTTT
TRDV1,TRDJ1,medium-sized,TRDD3,CALGESPRTGGCNSDKLIF,TGTGCTCTTGGGGAGAGTCCTCGTACTGGGGGATGTAACTCCGATAAACTCATCTTT
TRDV1,TRDJ1,-,-,CALGELRGIDLFPPICGGGTKLIF,TGTGCTCTTGGTGAACTTCGTGGGATCGATTTATTCCCCCCAATCTGTGGTGGGGGCACAAAACTCATCTTT
TRDV2,TRDJ1,medium-sized,TRDD3,CACDTVGGYADKLIF,TGTGCCTGTGACACCGTTGGGGGATACGCCGATAAACTCATCTTT
TRDV1,TRDJ1,many,TRDD2,CALGEPGFLRSIDTDKLIF,TGTGCTCTTGGGGAACCGGGGTTCCTACGGTCTATAGACACCGATAAACTCATCTTT
TRDV1,TRDJ1,medium-sized,TRDD3,CALGERQLGDTDKLIF,TGTGCTCTTGGGGAACGGCAACTGGGGGACACCGATAAACTCATCTTT
TRDV2,TRDJ1,medium-sized,-,CACDAVLGVGSNTDKLIF,TGTGCCTGTGACGCAGTTTTAGGTGTGGGATCGAACACCGATAAACTCATCTTT
TRDV1,TRDJ1,few,TRDD3,CALGEPPSGRTVNWGAPGASRSSYTDKLIF,TGTGCTCTTGGGGAACCTCCTTCCGGTCGGACTGTGAACTGGGGGGCACCTGGGGCATCTCGGAGTTCGTACACCGATAAACTCATCTTT
TRDV1,TRDJ2,many,TRDD3,CALGASYGGYGGSLTAQLFF,TGTGCTCTTGGGGCTTCCTACGGGGGATACGGGGGCTCTTTGACAGCACAACTCTTCTTT
TRDV1,TRDJ1,-,-,CALENIHCYGGDYTNKLIF,TGTGCTCTTGAGAACATCCACTGTTACGGGGGGGACTACACCAATAAACTCATCTTT
TRDV1,TRDJ1,many,TRDD3,CALGEIYIPSYIFFWGILVTDKLIF,TGTGCTCTTGGGGAAATCTACATCCCTTCCTATATTTTCTTCTGGGGGATACTTGTCACCGATAAACTCATCTTT
TRDV1,TRDJ1,medium-sized,-,CALGERSVLGNKLIF,TGTGCTCTTGGGGAACGATCCGTACTGGGTAATAAACTCATCTTT
TRDV1,TRDJ2,many,TRDD3,CALGELRLKSPGGLEALTAQLFF,TGTGCTCTTGGGGAACTACGTCTGAAGAGTCCTGGGGGTCTCGAAGCTTTGACAGCACAACTCTTCTTT
TRDV2,TRDJ2,medium-sized,TRDD3,CACDTLTTGGYGLTAQLFF,TGTGCCTGTGACACCCTAACGACTGGGGGATACGGCTTGACAGCACAACTCTTCTTT
TRDV1,TRDJ1,medium-sized,TRDD3,CALGTPGGYAFHTDKLIF,TGTGCTCTTGGGACCCCTGGGGGATACGCATTTCACACCGATAAACTCATCTTT
TRDV1,TRDJ1,many,-,CALGGAMPSAYTDKLIF,TGTGCTCTTGGGGGGGCCATGCCGAGCGCGTACACCGATAAACTCATCTTT
TRDV1,TRDJ1,many,-,CALGEIVRSLPRHWGMGFTDKLIF,TGTGCTCTTGGGGAAATCGTCCGGAGCCTTCCTCGTCATTGGGGGATGGGGTTCACCGATAAACTCATCTTT
TRDV2,TRDJ3,many,TRDD3,CACDTMELGVSWDTRQMFF,TGTGCCTGTGACACGATGGAACTGGGGGTCTCCTGGGACACCCGACAGATGTTTTTC
TRDV2,TRDJ1,medium-sized,TRDD3,CACDPRRPPLGDTRAKLIF,TGTGCCTGTGACCCTCGAAGGCCCCCTCTGGGGGATACGCGGGCTAAACTCATCTTT
TRDV1,TRDJ1,medium-sized,-,CALGEQVGWGSYSYTDKLIF,TGTGCTCTTGGGGAACAAGTCGGTTGGGGGTCATACTCATACACCGATAAACTCATCTTT
TRDV2,TRDJ1,many,TRDD3,CACDTLLLGDKISDKLIF,TGTGCCTGTGACACCCTTTTACTGGGGGATAAGATTTCCGATAAACTCATCTTT
TRDV1,TRDJ1,many,-,CALGELPGEDTDKLIF,TGTGCTCTTGGGGAACTACCGGGGGAGGACACCGATAAACTCATCTTT
TRDV2,TRDJ1,many,TRDD3,CACDGLLGDTHKLIF,TGTGCCTGTGACGGACTACTGGGGGATACACATAAACTCATCTTT
TRDV2,TRDJ1,many,-,CACDTLGRVDKLIF,TGTGCCTGTGACACCCTAGGGCGAGTAGATAAACTCATCTTT
TRDV2,TRDJ1,medium-sized,-,CACDTGRPDKLIF,TGTGCCTGTGACACCGGACGACCCGATAAACTCATCTTT
TRDV1,TRDJ1,many,TRDD2,CALGETVGPSCVVHLGYTDKLIF,TGTGCTCTTGGGGAAACGGTGGGGCCTTCCTGCGTGGTACATCTTGGGTACACCGATAAACTCATCTTT
TRDV1,TRDJ1,many,-,CALGERPVLDTDKLIF,TGTGCTCTTGGGGAACGTCCAGTACTAGACACCGATAAACTCATCTTT
TRDV1,TRDJ1,many,TRDD3,CALGERHLGDISGTDKLIF,TGTGCTCTTGGGGAACGTCACCTGGGGGATATAAGCGGCACCGATAAACTCATCTTT
TRDV1,TRDJ1,many,-,CALGGYLPTRGIRTYTDKLIF,TGTGCTCTTGGGGGATACCTTCCTACGCGTGGGATACGCACCTACACCGATAAACTCATCTTT
TRDV1,TRDJ1,many,TRDD3,CALGPLQPSILLGDATDKLIF,TGTGCTCTTGGTCCCCTCCAACCCTCCATCCTACTGGGGGATGCCACCGATAAACTCATCTTT
TRAV29/DV5,TRDJ1,many,TRDD3,CAASSWGYWDKLIF,TGTGCAGCTTCGAGCTGGGGATATTGGGATAAACTCATCTTT
TRDV2,TRDJ3,medium-sized,-,CACDTLEDGGPSGDQSSWDTRQMFF,TGTGCCTGTGACACGCTCGAAGACGGAGGGCCGAGCGGGGACCAAAGCTCCTGGGACACCCGACAGATGTTTTTC
TRDV1,TRDJ1,many,TRDD3,CALGDLLTGGYSGVGADKLIF,TGTGCTCTTGGGGACCTCCTAACTGGGGGATATTCCGGGGTCGGGGCCGATAAACTCATCTTT
TRDV1,TRDJ1,many,TRDD3,CALGELYSSYTGGPYTDKLIF,TGTGCTCTTGGGGAACTTTATTCCTCCTACACTGGGGGACCGTACACCGATAAACTCATCTTT
TRAV29/DV5,TRDJ1,many,-,CAASGSPSWDTDKLIF,TGTGCAGCAAGCGGGTCACCCTCCTGGGACACCGATAAACTCATCTTT
TRDV2,TRDJ2,medium-sized,TRDD3,CACDRVGDQAGQLFF,TGTGCCTGTGACAGGGTGGGGGATCAGGCCGGACAACTCTTCTTT
TRDV1,TRDJ1,many,-,CALGDSAFLRVDRTGGRTPTDKLIF,TGTGCTCTTGGGGACTCGGCCTTCCTTAGGGTGGACCGTACTGGGGGCCGTACCCCCACCGATAAACTCATCTTT
TRDV1,TRDJ1,many,TRDD3,CALGVPNWGIPSVGYTDKLIF,TGTGCTCTTGGGGTCCCTAACTGGGGGATACCCTCCGTCGGGTACACCGATAAACTCATCTTT
TRDV1,TRDJ1,many,TRDD3,CALGELSDWGIRVGVQRELIF,TGTGCTCTTGGGGAACTATCCGACTGGGGGATACGTGTGGGTGTACAGAGGGAACTCATCTTT
TRDV2,TRDJ1,many,TRDD3,CACDKLELGDIDTDKLIF,TGTGCCTGTGACAAATTGGAACTGGGGGATATCGACACCGATAAACTCATCTTT
TRDV1,TRDJ1,medium-sized,TRDD3,CALGELPYGWGKRLYRNTDKLIF,TGTGCTCTTGGGGAACTTCCCTACGGCTGGGGGAAGCGGCTCTATCGAAACACCGATAAACTCATCTTT
TRDV1,TRDJ1,many,TRDD3,CALGERTQNRVYWGIGVKIDKLIF,TGTGCTCTTGGGGAACGTACCCAAAATAGGGTGTACTGGGGGATAGGGGTAAAGATCGATAAACTCATCTTT